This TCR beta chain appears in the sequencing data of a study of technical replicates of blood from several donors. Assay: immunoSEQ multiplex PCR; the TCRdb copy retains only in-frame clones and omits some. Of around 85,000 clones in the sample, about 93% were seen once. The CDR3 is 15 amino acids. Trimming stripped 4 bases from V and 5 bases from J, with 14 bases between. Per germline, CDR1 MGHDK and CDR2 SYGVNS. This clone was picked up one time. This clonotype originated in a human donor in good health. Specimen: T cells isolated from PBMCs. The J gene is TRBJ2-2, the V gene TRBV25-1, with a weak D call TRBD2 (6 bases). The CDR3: CASSALGTSTGELFF. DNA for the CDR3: TGTGCCAGCAGTGCCCTTGGGACTTCAACCGGGGAGCTGTTTTTT.